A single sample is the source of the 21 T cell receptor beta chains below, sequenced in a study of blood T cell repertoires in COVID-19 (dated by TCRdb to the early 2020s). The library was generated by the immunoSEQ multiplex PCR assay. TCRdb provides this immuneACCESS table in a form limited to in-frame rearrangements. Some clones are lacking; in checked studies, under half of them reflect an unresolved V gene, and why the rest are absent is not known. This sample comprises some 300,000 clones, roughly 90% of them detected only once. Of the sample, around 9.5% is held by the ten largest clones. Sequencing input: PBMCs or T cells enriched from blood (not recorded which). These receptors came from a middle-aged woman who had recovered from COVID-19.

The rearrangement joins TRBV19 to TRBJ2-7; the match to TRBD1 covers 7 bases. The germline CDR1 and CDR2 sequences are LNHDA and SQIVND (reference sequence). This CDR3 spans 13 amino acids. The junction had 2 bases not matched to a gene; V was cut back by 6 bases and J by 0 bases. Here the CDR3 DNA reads TGTGCCAGTAGCGGGGACAGCTCCTACGAGCAGTACTTC. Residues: CASSGDSSYEQYF.

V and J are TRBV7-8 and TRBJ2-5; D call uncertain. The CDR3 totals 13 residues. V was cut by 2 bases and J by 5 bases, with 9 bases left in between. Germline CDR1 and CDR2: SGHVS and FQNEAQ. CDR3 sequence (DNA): TGTGCCAGCAGCTTATACACGCAGGAGACCCAGTACTTC. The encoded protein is CASSLYTQETQYF.

The CDR3 is CASSLSSGRADEQYF. The CDR3 coding sequence is TGTGCCAGCAGCCTGAGTAGCGGGAGAGCCGACGAGCAGTACTTC. The chain joins TRBV7-2 to TRBJ2-7; 9 nucleotides agree with TRBD2. Germline V CDR1 and CDR2: SGHTA, FQGNSA. The CDR3 sequence is 15 residues long. J lost 5 bases, V lost 5 bases, and 10 bases had no gene match.

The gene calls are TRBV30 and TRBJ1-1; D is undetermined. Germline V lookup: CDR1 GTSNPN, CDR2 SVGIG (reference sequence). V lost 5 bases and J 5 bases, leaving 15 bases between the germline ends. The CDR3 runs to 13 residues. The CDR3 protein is CAWGPRAGTEAFF. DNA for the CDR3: TGTGCCTGGGGACCTCGGGCGGGTACTGAAGCTTTCTTT.

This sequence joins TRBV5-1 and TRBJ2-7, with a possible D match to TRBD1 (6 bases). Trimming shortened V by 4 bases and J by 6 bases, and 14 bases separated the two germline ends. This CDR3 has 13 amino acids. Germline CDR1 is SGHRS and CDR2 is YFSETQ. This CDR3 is CASSTGTPLEQYF. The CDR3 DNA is TGCGCCAGCAGCACCGGGACACCCCTCGAGCAGTACTTC.

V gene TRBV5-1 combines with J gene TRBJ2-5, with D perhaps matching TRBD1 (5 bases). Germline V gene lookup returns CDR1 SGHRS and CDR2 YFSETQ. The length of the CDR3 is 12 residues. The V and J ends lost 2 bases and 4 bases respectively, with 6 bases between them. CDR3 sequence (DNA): TGCGCCAGCAGCTTAAGGGGAGAGACCCAGTACTTC. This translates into CASSLRGETQYF. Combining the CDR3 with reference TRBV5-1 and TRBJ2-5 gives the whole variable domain KAGVTQTPRYLIKTRGQQVTLSCSPISGHRSVSWYQQTPGQGLQFLFEYFSETQRNKGNFPGRFSGRQFSNSRSEMNVSTLELGDSALYLCASSLRGETQYFGPGTRLLVL.

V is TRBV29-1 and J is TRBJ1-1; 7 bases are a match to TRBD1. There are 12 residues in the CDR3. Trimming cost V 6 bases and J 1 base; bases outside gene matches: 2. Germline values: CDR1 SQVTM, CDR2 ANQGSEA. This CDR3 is CSVGQANTEAFF. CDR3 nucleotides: TGCAGCGTCGGACAGGCGAACACTGAAGCTTTCTTT.

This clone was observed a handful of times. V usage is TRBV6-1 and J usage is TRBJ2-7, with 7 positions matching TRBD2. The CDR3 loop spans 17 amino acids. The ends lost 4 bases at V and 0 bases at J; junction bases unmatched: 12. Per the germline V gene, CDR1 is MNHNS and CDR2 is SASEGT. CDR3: CASSALPSGPSSYEQYF. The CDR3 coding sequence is TGTGCCAGCAGTGCCCTCCCTAGCGGACCTAGCTCCTACGAGCAGTACTTC.

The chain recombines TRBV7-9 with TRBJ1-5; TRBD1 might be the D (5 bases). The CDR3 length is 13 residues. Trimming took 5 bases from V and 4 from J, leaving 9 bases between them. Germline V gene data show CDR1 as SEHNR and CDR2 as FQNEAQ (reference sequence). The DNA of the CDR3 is TGTGCCAGCAGCAAGGGGCAGAATCAGCCCCAGCATTTT. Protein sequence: CASSKGQNQPQHF.

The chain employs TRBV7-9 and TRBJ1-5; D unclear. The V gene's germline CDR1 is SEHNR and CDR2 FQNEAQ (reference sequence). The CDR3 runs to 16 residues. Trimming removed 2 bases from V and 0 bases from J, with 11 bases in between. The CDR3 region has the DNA TGTGCCAGCAGCTTATCTGGGAGTCATAGCAATCAGCCCCAGCATTTT. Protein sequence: CASSLSGSHSNQPQHF.

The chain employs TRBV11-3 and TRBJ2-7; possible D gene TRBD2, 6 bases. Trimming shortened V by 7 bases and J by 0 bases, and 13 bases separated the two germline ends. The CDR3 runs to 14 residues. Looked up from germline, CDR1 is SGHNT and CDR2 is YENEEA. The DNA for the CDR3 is TGTGCCAGCAAACGTAGCGGCAGCTCCTACGAGCAGTACTTC. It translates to CASKRSGSSYEQYF.

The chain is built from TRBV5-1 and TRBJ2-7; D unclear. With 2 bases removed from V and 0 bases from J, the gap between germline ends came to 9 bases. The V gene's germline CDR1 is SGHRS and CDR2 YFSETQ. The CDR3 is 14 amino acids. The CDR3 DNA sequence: TGCGCCAGCAGCTTCGAAAGCGCCTCCTACGAGCAGTACTTC. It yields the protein CASSFESASYEQYF.

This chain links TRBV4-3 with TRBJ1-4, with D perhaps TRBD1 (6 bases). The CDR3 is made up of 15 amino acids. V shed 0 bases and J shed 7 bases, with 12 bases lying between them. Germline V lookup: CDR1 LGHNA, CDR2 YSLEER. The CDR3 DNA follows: TGCGCCAGCAGCCAAGATTGGGAGGGGGGTGAAAAACTGTTTTTT. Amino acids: CASSQDWEGGEKLFF.

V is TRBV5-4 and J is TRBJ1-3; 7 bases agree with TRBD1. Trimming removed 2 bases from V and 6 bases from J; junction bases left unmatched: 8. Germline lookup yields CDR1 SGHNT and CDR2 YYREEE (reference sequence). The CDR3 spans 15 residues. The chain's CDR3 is CASSLPGQNANTIYF. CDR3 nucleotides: TGTGCCAGCAGCTTACCGGGACAGAACGCAAACACCATATATTTT.

The chain's CDR3 is CATSSLDREKEKLFF. CDR3 bases: TGTGCCACCAGCAGTTTGGACAGGGAGAAGGAAAAACTGTTTTTT. V gene TRBV15 combines with J gene TRBJ1-4, with TRBD1 matching over 8 bases. The germline V gene encodes CDR1 LNHNV and CDR2 YYDKDF (reference sequence). This CDR3 contains 15 residues. Trimming at V came to 3 bases and at J to 8 bases, leaving 8 bases not matched to a gene.

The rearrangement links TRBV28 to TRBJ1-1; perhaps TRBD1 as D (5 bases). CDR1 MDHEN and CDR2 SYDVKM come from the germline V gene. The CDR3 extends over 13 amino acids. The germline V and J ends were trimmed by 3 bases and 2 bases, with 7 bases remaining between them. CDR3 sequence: CASSFQGNTEAFF. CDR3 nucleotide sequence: TGTGCCAGCAGTTTTCAGGGCAACACTGAAGCTTTCTTT.

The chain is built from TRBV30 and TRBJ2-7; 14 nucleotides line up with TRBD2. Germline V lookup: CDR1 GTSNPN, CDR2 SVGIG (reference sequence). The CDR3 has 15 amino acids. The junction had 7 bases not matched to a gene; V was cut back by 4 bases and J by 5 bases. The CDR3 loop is CAWKRTSGRRNEQYF. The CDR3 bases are TGTGCCTGGAAACGGACTAGCGGGAGGCGGAACGAGCAGTACTTC.

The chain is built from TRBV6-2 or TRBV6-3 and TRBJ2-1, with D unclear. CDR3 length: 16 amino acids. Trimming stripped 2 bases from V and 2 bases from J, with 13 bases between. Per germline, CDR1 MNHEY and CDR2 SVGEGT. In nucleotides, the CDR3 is TGTGCCAGCAGTTACCTCCCCGGTGAACCCTACAATGAGCAGTTCTTC. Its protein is CASSYLPGEPYNEQFF.

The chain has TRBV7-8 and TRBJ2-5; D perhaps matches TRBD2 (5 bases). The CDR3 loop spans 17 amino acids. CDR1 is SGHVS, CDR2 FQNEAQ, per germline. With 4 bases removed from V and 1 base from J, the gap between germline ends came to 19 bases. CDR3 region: CASSSPPAGVIQETQYF. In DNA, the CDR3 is TGTGCCAGCAGCTCCCCCCCAGCCGGGGTGATCCAAGAGACCCAGTACTTC.

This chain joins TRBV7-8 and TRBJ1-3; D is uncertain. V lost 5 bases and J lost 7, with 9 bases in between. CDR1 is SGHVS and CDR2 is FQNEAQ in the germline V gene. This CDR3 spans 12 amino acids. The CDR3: CASSLQRNTIYF. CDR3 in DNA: TGTGCCAGCAGCCTTCAGCGGAACACCATATATTTT.

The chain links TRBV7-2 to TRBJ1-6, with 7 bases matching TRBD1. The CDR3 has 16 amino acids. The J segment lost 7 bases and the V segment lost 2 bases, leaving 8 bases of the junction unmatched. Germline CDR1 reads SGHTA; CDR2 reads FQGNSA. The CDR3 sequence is CASSLTIDRANSPLHF. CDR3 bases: TGTGCCAGCAGCTTAACGATAGACAGGGCCAATTCACCCCTCCACTTT.